This T cell receptor beta chain was captured by sequencing in a study of T cells in Graves' hyperthyroidism and ophthalmopathy. Study outcomes and limitations: Median prediction lead before ophthalmopathy onset was around 7 months with the model.

Uncontrolled infection, other autoimmune disease, pregnancy and lactation each barred patients from inclusion. Diagnostic decisions used clinical symptoms, serum thyroxine and TRAb, thyroid ultrasound and orbital computed tomography. PBMCs were derived from roughly 9.6 ml fresh peripheral blood. Germline lookup yields CDR1 SGHAT and CDR2 FQNNGV. The CDR3 totals 14 residues. The V end lost 6 bases, the J end lost 2 bases, and 13 bases lay between the germline ends. The source material, RNA transcripts, was used to amplify TCR beta CDR3 regions. An initial round of RT-PCR targeting the TCR CDR3 relied on the HTBI primer set. TCRdb re-analysed the multiplex PCR reads in MiXCR, keeping a single row per CDR3 protein. The sample gives more than 300,000 distinct CDR3 sequences, 17% of which show up once; around a third is in the top ten. This clonotype was counted between two and nine times. The antigen is undetermined.

The genes are TRBV11-2 and TRBJ2-5; tentative D call: TRBD2 (5 bases). This TCR was sampled from a woman in her 30s with Graves' hyperthyroidism that later progressed to Graves' ophthalmopathy. Input material: blood. In DNA form, the CDR3 reads TGTGCCAGCAGTCAAGCGGATTTTCAAGAGACCCAGTACTTC. It translates to CASSQADFQETQYF.